This TCR beta chain was sequenced during a study of technical replicates of blood from a handful of donors. Libraries were prepared by immunoSEQ multiplex PCR; TCRdb keeps only in-frame clonotypes and omits some of them. The repertoire consists of fewer than 100,000 clones, with approximately 97% occurring once and the leading ten covering under 0.2%. CDR3 length: 15 amino acids. In germline, CDR1 is MGHRA, CDR2 YSYEKL. V was clipped by 2 bases and J by 2 bases, with 12 bases between them. The chain joins TRBV4-1 to TRBJ1-1; D gene ambiguous. The sequenced sample was T cells isolated from PBMCs. The receptor's source is a human donor in good health. In DNA form, the CDR3 reads TGCGCCAGCAGCCAAAGTTCCACGGGTAACACTGAAGCTTTCTTT. Protein: CASSQSSTGNTEAFF.